These 31 T cell receptor beta chains share one sample of origin, sequenced in a study of control samples from healthy donors and cancer patients (dated by TCRdb to about 2020). The library was produced with the immunoSEQ multiplex PCR assay. Imported from immuneACCESS, the table was reduced by TCRdb to in-frame sequences with V and J called. These copies leave out some clones; in studies compared against another copy, an unresolved V gene accounts for under half, and the cause of the remainder is not known. This sample comprises about 82,000 clones, 85% to 95% of them detected only once. In total, the top ten clones hold about 5% of the sample. Sequenced sample: blood. These receptors originate from a woman in her late teens or twenties in good health.

This chain joins TRBV5-4 and TRBJ2-1, with TRBD1 identical over 10 bases. Trimming at V came to 3 bases and at J to 0 bases, leaving 9 bases not matched to a gene. Germline values: CDR1 SGHNT, CDR2 YYREEE (reference sequence). The CDR3 has 18 residues. CDR3 protein: CASSSRDRGSLSYNEQFF. In DNA form, the CDR3 reads TGTGCCAGCAGCTCCCGGGACAGGGGAAGTCTCTCCTACAATGAGCAGTTCTTC.

Turning to this clone: Relative to the germline gene, one junction end is altered; a read error may explain this. The V and J genes are TRBV6-6 and TRBJ2-5, with D maybe TRBD2 (5 bases). The CDR3 extends over 14 amino acids. Germline V gene lookup returns CDR1 MNHNY and CDR2 SVGAGI (reference sequence). In DNA, the CDR3 is TGTGCCAGCAGCTACTACGAGGGTCAAGAGACCCAGTACTTC. Protein sequence: CASSYYEGQETQYF.

The chain has TRBV3-1 (or the pseudogene TRBV3-2) and TRBJ2-3, with D perhaps TRBD2 (6 bases). Trimming removed 4 bases at V and 6 bases at J, with 20 bases between. There are 16 residues in the CDR3. The germline V gene encodes CDR1 LGHDT and CDR2 YNNKEL (reference sequence). CDR3 sequence: CASSPRGRGLSDTQYF. The CDR3 DNA follows: TGTGCCAGCAGCCCCCGTGGGCGGGGACTCTCCGATACGCAGTATTTT.

This clone appeared a few times. The chain couples TRBV9 to TRBJ2-7; weak D call: TRBD1 (6 bases). This CDR3 contains 13 residues. V was shortened by 0 bases and J by 3 bases, with 7 bases between the two germline ends. CDR1 SGDLS and CDR2 YYNGEE come from the germline V gene. The CDR3 reads CASSVAGDYEQYF. CDR3 nucleotides: TGTGCCAGCAGCGTAGCAGGGGACTACGAGCAGTACTTC.

The V call is TRBV6-1, the J call TRBJ2-3; D remains ambiguous. The CDR3 spans 13 residues. V lost 0 bases, J lost 2 bases, and 3 bases lay in between. Germline-derived CDR1 and CDR2 are MNHNS and SASEGT. The CDR3: CASSEAPTDTQYF. The DNA for the CDR3 is TGTGCCAGCAGTGAAGCGCCCACAGATACGCAGTATTTT.

The chain employs TRBV28 and TRBJ1-3; the match to TRBD1 covers 10 bases. V trimming: 2 bases; J trimming: 0 bases; junction bases outside the gene matches: 1. The CDR3 consists of 16 residues. CDR1 MDHEN and CDR2 SYDVKM come from the germline V gene. The CDR3 nucleotides are TGTGCCAGCAGTTTAAGGACAGGGGGCTCTGGAAACACCATATATTTT. Protein product: CASSLRTGGSGNTIYF.

The chain links TRBV6-2 or TRBV6-3 to TRBJ1-1; 9 nucleotides match TRBD1. Germline lookup yields CDR1 MNHEY and CDR2 SVGEGT. The CDR3 runs to 14 residues. J was trimmed by 3 bases and V by 5 bases; bases with no gene match: 4. The CDR3 DNA reads TGTGCCAGCAGTAGGGACAGGGTGTACACTGAAGCTTTCTTT. It is translated as CASSRDRVYTEAFF.

The V call is TRBV19, the J call TRBJ1-1, with D maybe TRBD1 (5 bases). Germline values: CDR1 LNHDA, CDR2 SQIVND (reference sequence). This CDR3 contains 15 residues. Trimming left V 5 bases short and J 1 base short, with 14 bases between. In DNA form, the CDR3 reads TGTGCCAGTAGTGGTCGGGGCGACACGAACACTGAAGCTTTCTTT. It specifies CASSGRGDTNTEAFF.

This sequence joins TRBV7-6 and TRBJ2-1; no reliable D call. The length of the CDR3 is 15 residues. Germline V lookup: CDR1 SGHVS, CDR2 FNYEAQ. The V end lost 4 bases, the J end lost 4 bases, and 14 bases lay between the germline ends. The CDR3 nucleotides read TGTGCCAGCAGCTCCCCTATGATTAAATACAATGAGCAGTTCTTC. It specifies CASSSPMIKYNEQFF.

V and J are TRBV7-3 and TRBJ2-7, with D perhaps matching TRBD2 (5 bases). In germline, CDR1 is SGHTA, CDR2 FQGTGA. This CDR3 spans 13 amino acids. V was shortened by 5 bases and J by 5 bases, with 13 bases between the two germline ends. DNA of the CDR3: TGTGCCAGCAGCAGCACTCCGGGAAACGAGCAGTACTTC. Its translation is CASSSTPGNEQYF.

The rearrangement links TRBV10-1 to TRBJ2-3, with D perhaps being TRBD1 or TRBD2 (5 bases each). V was clipped by 4 bases and J by 1 base, with 12 bases between them. The CDR3 is 15 amino acids. The germline V gene has CDR1 WNHNN and CDR2 SYGVQD (reference sequence). The CDR3 spells CASSGGGVGTDTQYF. CDR3 DNA: TGCGCCAGCAGTGGTGGGGGAGTCGGCACAGATACGCAGTATTTT.

V is TRBV7-2 and J is TRBJ1-1; 10 nucleotides line up with TRBD1. CDR1 is SGHTA, CDR2 FQGNSA, per germline. The CDR3 length is 14 residues. Unmatched junction bases numbered 7, after V lost 1 base and J lost 11 bases. The CDR3 coding sequence is TGTGCCAGCAGCTTAGACTGGGACAGGGGAAAGGCTTTCTTT. It is translated as CASSLDWDRGKAFF.

This clone was seen only a few times. This chain joins TRBV6-4 and TRBJ2-1; 8 nucleotides agree with TRBD2. CDR3 size: 15 residues. Germline CDR1 MRHNA, CDR2 SNTAGT. V lost 0 bases to trimming and J lost 2 bases; unmatched junction nucleotides: 0. As DNA, the CDR3 is TGTGCCAGCAGTGACTCAGCGGGGGCCTACAATGAGCAGTTCTTC. It encodes CASSDSAGAYNEQFF.

This clone has a single count. The V and J genes are TRBV9 and TRBJ1-1; D not certain. The length of the CDR3 is 13 residues. V shed 1 base and J shed 2 bases, with 6 bases lying between them. CDR1 SGDLS and CDR2 YYNGEE come from the germline V gene. CDR3 sequence: CASSVLVNTEAFF. The DNA for the CDR3 is TGTGCCAGCAGCGTATTAGTCAACACTGAAGCTTTCTTT.

The chain's CDR3 is CASSFRDRGAYGYTF. The DNA for the CDR3 is TGTGCCAGCAGTTTCCGGGACAGGGGGGCCTATGGCTACACCTTC. This sequence joins TRBV28 and TRBJ1-2, with TRBD1 matching over 11 bases. The J segment lost 4 bases and the V segment lost 3 bases, leaving 4 bases of the junction unmatched. Germline CDR1 and CDR2: MDHEN and SYDVKM. The CDR3 covers 15 residues.

The rearrangement joins TRBV5-1 to TRBJ2-7; tentatively, D is TRBD1 (5 bases). Trimming stripped 3 bases from V and 6 bases from J, with 10 bases between. CDR3 length: 12 amino acids. Germline CDR1 and CDR2: SGHRS and YFSETQ. The CDR3 region has the DNA TGCGCCAGCAGCTCTCAGGGCGCCGAGCAGTACTTC. It codes for CASSSQGAEQYF.

This clone was detected only once. V is TRBV7-9 and J is TRBJ1-4; TRBD1 is a possible D gene (6 bases). Germline CDR1 and CDR2: SEHNR and FQNEAQ (reference sequence). Trimming pared 3 bases from V and 2 bases from J, leaving 7 bases between. The CDR3 length is 14 residues. CDR3 in DNA: TGTGCCAGCAGCTTCGGACAGACTAATGAAAAACTGTTTTTT. Protein product: CASSFGQTNEKLFF. The full variable domain, its missing parts supplied by reference TRBV7-9 and TRBJ1-4, is DTGVSQNPRHKITKRGQNVTFRCDPISEHNRLYWYRQTLGQGPEFLTYFQNEAQLEKSRLLSDRFSAERPKGSFSTLEIQRTEQGDSAMYLCASSFGQTNEKLFFGSGTQLSVL.

The rearrangement uses TRBV19 and TRBJ2-1; TRBD2 agrees at 7 bases. V dropped 6 bases and J dropped 4; count of bases not matched to a gene: 6. Germline V gives CDR1 LNHDA, CDR2 SQIVND (reference sequence). This CDR3 has 14 residues. The CDR3 here is CASRGGRGYNEQFF. The CDR3 DNA reads as TGTGCCAGTAGGGGTGGGCGGGGGTACAATGAGCAGTTCTTC. The whole variable domain, remainder taken from reference TRBV19 and TRBJ2-1, is DGGITQSPKYLFRKEGQNVTLSCEQNLNHDAMYWYRQDPGQGLRLIYYSQIVNDFQKGDIAEGYSVSREKKESFPLTVTSAQKNPTAFYLCASRGGRGYNEQFFGPGTRLTVL.

The genes are TRBV28 and TRBJ1-1; D remains ambiguous. V was pared by 3 bases and J by 0 bases, with 11 bases between. The length of the CDR3 is 15 residues. CDR1 and CDR2 (germline): MDHEN, SYDVKM. The CDR3 nucleotides are TGTGCCAGCAGTTTTGGCAGTACCATGAACACTGAAGCTTTCTTT. This codes for CASSFGSTMNTEAFF.

J is TRBJ2-5 and V is TRBV5-1, with D hard to call. V lost 1 base to trimming and J lost 1 base, with 5 bases between them. This CDR3 comprises 13 residues. In germline, CDR1 is SGHRS, CDR2 YFSETQ. The DNA for the CDR3 is TGCGCCAGCAGCTTGAAAATCCAAGAGACCCAGTACTTC. This gives the protein CASSLKIQETQYF. The full variable domain, completed using reference TRBV5-1 and TRBJ2-5, is KAGVTQTPRYLIKTRGQQVTLSCSPISGHRSVSWYQQTPGQGLQFLFEYFSETQRNKGNFPGRFSGRQFSNSRSEMNVSTLELGDSALYLCASSLKIQETQYFGPGTRLLVL.

The chain employs TRBV19 and TRBJ2-3, with 9 bases aligning to TRBD1. The ends lost 7 bases at V and 7 bases at J; junction bases unmatched: 21. Germline assignment: CDR1 LNHDA and CDR2 SQIVND (reference sequence). This CDR3 spans 18 amino acids. CDR3 sequence (DNA): TGTGCCAGTACCCCTAGGGCTGTCTCGGGACAGGGCTTGCATACGCAGTATTTT. It specifies CASTPRAVSGQGLHTQYF.

The V and J genes are TRBV7-2 and TRBJ1-1, with 7 nucleotides matching TRBD1. V lost 5 bases to trimming and J lost 0 bases; unmatched junction nucleotides: 6. The CDR3 spans 15 residues. In germline, CDR1 is SGHTA, CDR2 FQGNSA. CDR3 residues: CASSRSGQLNTEAFF. In nucleotides, the CDR3 is TGTGCCAGCAGCCGCTCGGGACAGTTGAACACTGAAGCTTTCTTT.

V usage is TRBV6-1 and J usage is TRBJ1-1, with a tentative D call TRBD1 (5 bases). Germline-derived CDR1 and CDR2 are MNHNS and SASEGT. Trimming left V 3 bases short and J 8 bases short, with 13 bases between. CDR3 length: 13 amino acids. The chain's CDR3 is CASSEKGWSEAFF. The DNA of the CDR3 is TGTGCCAGCAGTGAGAAGGGGTGGTCCGAAGCTTTCTTT.

The CDR3 region is CASSLMPGLFTGELFF. DNA for the CDR3: TGTGCCAGCAGCCTCATGCCGGGACTTTTCACCGGGGAGCTGTTTTTT. The gene calls are TRBV5-4 and TRBJ2-2; D may be TRBD2 (6 bases). Germline-derived CDR1 and CDR2 are SGHNT and YYREEE (reference sequence). The length of the CDR3 is 16 residues. Deletions cut 4 bases from V and 4 bases from J, with 17 bases between.

This chain connects TRBV7-8 to TRBJ2-1; weak D call: TRBD2 (5 bases). This CDR3 has 16 amino acids. The germline CDR1 and CDR2 sequences are SGHVS and FQNEAQ. The V and J ends lost 0 bases and 8 bases respectively, with 17 bases between them. The CDR3 sequence: CASSLARANLRHEQFF. The CDR3 coding sequence is TGTGCCAGCAGCTTAGCGCGGGCTAATCTCCGTCATGAGCAGTTCTTC.

This clone has a single count. DNA for the CDR3: TGTGCCACCAGCAGAGCGCCCCAAACTGGACACTTGTTTTTT. Its protein is CATSRAPQTGHLFF. The V call is TRBV15, the J call TRBJ1-4; tentatively, D is TRBD1 (5 bases). CDR3 length: 14 residues. CDR1 is LNHNV and CDR2 is YYDKDF in the germline V gene (reference sequence). With 1 base removed from V and 15 bases from J, the gap between germline ends came to 18 bases.

This chain joins TRBV18 and TRBJ1-1; 7 bases agree with TRBD1. Trimming took 8 bases from V and 3 from J; bases not matched to a gene: 6. The germline V gene has CDR1 KGHSH and CDR2 LQKENI. The CDR3 contains 13 residues. The CDR3 region has the DNA TGTGCCAGCACCTCAACAGGGGACACTGAAGCTTTCTTT. Translating gives CASTSTGDTEAFF. The whole variable domain, remainder taken from reference TRBV18 and TRBJ1-1, is NAGVMQNPRHLVRRRGQEARLRCSPMKGHSHVYWYRQLPEEGLKFMVYLQKENIIDESGMPKERFSAEFPKEGPSILRIQQVVRGDSAAYFCASTSTGDTEAFFGQGTRLTVV.

CDR3: CASSVVEGYNEQFF. CDR3 sequence (DNA): TGTGCCAGCAGCGTAGTTGAGGGTTACAATGAGCAGTTCTTC. The V gene is TRBV9, the J gene TRBJ2-1; TRBD2 is a possible D gene (5 bases). The germline V gene has CDR1 SGDLS and CDR2 YYNGEE. The CDR3 runs to 14 residues. The germline V and J ends were trimmed by 0 bases and 4 bases, with 8 bases remaining between them.

This sequence joins TRBV24-1 and TRBJ1-5; D gene uncertain. This CDR3 spans 13 amino acids. V was clipped by 7 bases and J by 2 bases, with 8 bases between them. The germline gives CDR1 KGHDR, CDR2 SFDVKD. The CDR3 loop reads CATSSTGNQPQHF. CDR3 DNA: TGTGCCACCAGCAGCACAGGCAATCAGCCCCAGCATTTT.

This chain joins TRBV5-8 and TRBJ2-3; TRBD2 matches at 9 bases. Germline V gene data show CDR1 as SGHTS and CDR2 as YDEGEE. With V trimmed by 2 bases and J by 5 bases, 6 bases remained unmatched. The CDR3 has 15 amino acids. Written as DNA, the CDR3 is TGTGCCAGCAGCTTAGGGAGCGGGGGGCAAGATACGCAGTATTTT. As protein: CASSLGSGGQDTQYF.

The rearrangement links TRBV15 to TRBJ1-5; D is ambiguous. Per germline, CDR1 LNHNV and CDR2 YYDKDF (reference sequence). The germline V and J ends were trimmed by 9 bases and 4 bases, with 19 bases remaining between them. This CDR3 region has 15 residues. The CDR3 coding sequence is TGTGCCACTCAGTTAGGGATCGGTAGGAATCAGCCCCAGCATTTT. This translates into CATQLGIGRNQPQHF.